A selection of T cell receptor beta chains follows, all from one sample in a study of blood T cell repertoires in COVID-19. Profiled with immunoSEQ multiplex PCR; TCRdb holds only in-frame clones, not every one. The sample carries 150,000 to 200,000 clones, over 75% recorded once. The sample consisted of peripheral blood. The receptors were sampled from a man aged 80 or over with COVID-19, enrolled during active disease. Both conserved end residues are part of each CDR3.

v_gene	CDR3aa
TRBV28	CASSDSGSANEKLFF
TRBV29-1	CSVEEVNSGNTIYF
TRBV4-1	CASSLDRNNNSPLHF
TRBV29-1	CSVEDPAPSQGADTEAFF
TRBV12-3/TRBV12-4	CASSQLMNTEAFF
TRBV28	CASSLSGGNYGYTF
TRBV20-1	CSASVRDSKETQYF
TRBV12-3/TRBV12-4	CASTMTGVYGYTF
TRBV9	CASSPNRGPGNTIYF
TRBV6-5	CASSPYGLQETQYF
TRBV4-2	CASSQGYSYEQYF
TRBV6-6	CASSRQGQGPNQPQHF
TRBV19	CASSIFGQGGNQPQHF
TRBV3-1/TRBV3-2	CASSLGQGAYTF
TRBV10-1	CASSEFHGTGDPEAFF
TRBV10-2	CASPWGLGRYPCNEAFF
TRBV10-3	CAISEGAGRRGTGELFF
TRBV7-3	CASSSDRNQPQHF
TRBV4-1	CASSQSGTGENSNQPQHF
TRBV24-1	CATSDFGLDPYNEQFF
TRBV7-9	CASSQGTSGSEQFF
TRBV5-1	CASSPGWDSATEKLFF
TRBV28	CASSLPGTSGAWGTDTQYF
TRBV7-9	CASSRDRGQFF
TRBV12-3/TRBV12-4	CASSSDGSREAFF
TRBV20-1	CSASDEQFF
TRBV11-3	CASSLRSSGNTIYF
TRBV7-6	CASSPSRQGPNTEAFF
TRBV19	CASRPGQGAGYTF
TRBV20-1	CSAETGVGLFF
TRBV19	CASNRAFYTGELFF
TRBV3-1/TRBV3-2	CASSRASGNTIYF
TRBV21-1	CASSSPPSLTGVFSNQPQHF
TRBV5-6	CASSSGQGAAGELFF
TRBV5-4	CASSLGGQGAQGEQYF
TRBV28	CASSLKAGRGYTF
TRBV19	CASRTSGGSSYNEQFF
TRBV5-1	CASSLQLSNTGELFF
TRBV28	CASSFGQGRNTIYF
TRBV18	CASSPEGGVVYEQYF
TRBV11-2	CASSLRQGGSTEAFF
TRBV2	CASKEQVREKLFF
TRBV5-4	CASSPKPQDSYTEAFF
TRBV19	CASSMQGVTEAFF
TRBV5-1	CASSLGLMNTEAFF
TRBV27	CASNPGNPQGTNEKLFF
TRBV10-3	CAISESGRDQPQHF
TRBV5-4	CASRQDRGPYEQYF
TRBV5-5	CASSDRTGFYQPQHF
TRBV12-5	CASGLYRTGGNQPQHF
TRBV5-8	CASSLPGGGARETQYF
TRBV11-3	CASSLLGQGTHEQFF
TRBV27	CASIGLGRTGELFF